The 30 T cell receptor beta chains presented below share a single source sample, sequenced in a study of T cell responses to AZD1222 COVID-19 vaccine. Here immunoSEQ multiplex PCR was the method, and the copy in TCRdb shows in-frame clones only, minus some. The data show approximately 92,000 clones, roughly nine tenths seen once. The sequencing here drew on peripheral blood, taken on day 0 of AZD1222 vaccination. The source of these receptors is an adult in good health.

The chain combines TRBV13 with TRBJ1-2, with no clear D. The germline V and J ends were trimmed by 1 base and 4 bases, with 4 bases remaining between them. The CDR3 consists of 12 residues. From germline, CDR1 is PRHDT and CDR2 FYEKMQ (reference sequence). CDR3 sequence (DNA): TGTGCCAGCAGCTTAGCCACCTATGGCTACACCTTC. Encoded protein: CASSLATYGYTF.

About this clone itself: In the same sample, other DNA sequences code for this CDR3. The chain recombines TRBV18 with TRBJ2-7; D not certain. Germline V gene data show CDR1 as KGHSH and CDR2 as LQKENI. V was clipped by 3 bases and J by 2 bases, with 8 bases between them. The CDR3 has 13 residues. CDR3 DNA: TGTGCCAGCTCACCGCGCAGTACCTACGAGCAGTACTTC. This codes for CASSPRSTYEQYF.

The chain uses TRBV25-1 and TRBJ2-6, with 8 bases aligning to TRBD1. CDR3 length equals 18 residues. In germline, CDR1 is MGHDK, CDR2 SYGVNS. V was pared by 4 bases and J by 0 bases, with 8 bases of the junction left unmatched. CDR3 protein: CASSGRAGGHSGANVLTF. The CDR3 DNA is TGTGCCAGCAGTGGCCGGGCAGGGGGCCACTCTGGGGCCAACGTCCTGACTTTC. Based on the CDR3 plus reference TRBV25-1 and TRBJ2-6, the full variable domain is EADIYQTPRYLVIGTGKKITLECSQTMGHDKMYWYQQDPGMELHLIHYSYGVNSTEKGDLSSESTVSRIRTEHFPLTLESARPSHTSQYLCASSGRAGGHSGANVLTFGAGSRLTVL.

The genes are TRBV18 and TRBJ2-7; D may be TRBD1 (5 bases). The CDR3 is made up of 17 amino acids. Trimming shortened V by 1 base and J by 6 bases, and 22 bases separated the two germline ends. Per the germline V gene, CDR1 is KGHSH and CDR2 is LQKENI. This CDR3 reads CASSPLRADSRGLEQYF. The CDR3 DNA reads TGTGCCAGCTCACCACTGCGCGCTGACAGTCGAGGCCTCGAGCAGTACTTC. The full variable domain, with the rest looked up from reference TRBV18 and TRBJ2-7, is NAGVMQNPRHLVRRRGQEARLRCSPMKGHSHVYWYRQLPEEGLKFMVYLQKENIIDESGMPKERFSAEFPKEGPSILRIQQVVRGDSAAYFCASSPLRADSRGLEQYFGPGTRLTVT.

CDR3 sequence: CASRGTGGGGYTF. The DNA for the CDR3 is TGTGCCAGCAGGGGGACAGGGGGCGGTGGCTACACCTTC. V usage is TRBV6-5 and J usage is TRBJ1-2; 12 bases align to TRBD1. CDR1 is MNHEY, CDR2 SVGAGI, per germline. The CDR3 spans 13 residues. The V segment lost 6 bases and the J segment 7 bases; nucleotides outside the gene matches: 3.

The chain employs TRBV7-8 and TRBJ1-3, with D unclear. Trimming took 1 base from V and 4 from J, leaving 2 bases between them. The length of the CDR3 is 12 residues. Germline loops: CDR1 SGHVS, CDR2 FQNEAQ. The CDR3 sequence: CASSLGGNTIYF. CDR3 DNA sequence: TGTGCCAGCAGCTTAGGAGGAAACACCATATATTTT.

The rearrangement links TRBV15 to TRBJ2-5, with 7 bases lining up with TRBD1. V lost 11 bases to trimming and J lost 5 bases; unmatched junction nucleotides: 20. This CDR3 contains 16 residues. Germline values: CDR1 LNHNV, CDR2 YYDKDF (reference sequence). This chain's CDR3 is CASLGLTGASGETQYF. For the CDR3, the DNA is TGTGCCTCGCTGGGTCTAACAGGGGCGTCTGGGGAGACCCAGTACTTC.

The J gene is TRBJ2-3, the V gene TRBV11-1; 7 nucleotides align to TRBD2. The germline V gene encodes CDR1 SGHAT and CDR2 FQDESV (reference sequence). V shed 5 bases and J 8 bases; nucleotides not matched to a gene: 10. This CDR3 region has 14 residues. In DNA form, the CDR3 reads TGTGCCAGCAGCCAAGGGCGGGAGCTTGTTACGCAGTATTTT. Amino acids: CASSQGRELVTQYF.

The chain combines TRBV18 with TRBJ1-6; TRBD1 might be the D (6 bases). The CDR3 spans 14 residues. Trimming took 3 bases from V and 10 from J, leaving 13 bases between them. Germline V gene sequence: CDR1 KGHSH, CDR2 LQKENI. The CDR3 DNA follows: TGTGCCAGCTCACCGGCAGGGGAAGGATCACCCCTCCACTTT. Its translation is CASSPAGEGSPLHF.

The gene calls are TRBV9 and TRBJ1-2; D might be TRBD1 (5 bases). Germline V gene lookup returns CDR1 SGDLS and CDR2 YYNGEE. V was pared by 1 base and J by 0 bases, with 7 bases between. This CDR3 has 14 amino acids. CDR3 DNA sequence: TGTGCCAGCAGCGTAACAGGATCTAACTATGGCTACACCTTC. It translates to CASSVTGSNYGYTF.

This sequence joins TRBV12-5 and TRBJ2-6; D gene ambiguous. Trimming removed 3 bases from V and 1 base from J, with 4 bases in between. The germline V gene has CDR1 LGHNT and CDR2 FRNRAP. This CDR3 has 14 residues. The chain's CDR3 is CASGFRSGANVLTF. The CDR3 nucleotides read TGTGCTAGTGGTTTTCGATCTGGGGCCAACGTCCTGACTTTC.

This chain connects TRBV9 to TRBJ2-1, with a weak D call TRBD2 (5 bases). The ends were cut back, 3 bases at V and 5 bases at J, with 15 bases in the middle. The germline V gene has CDR1 SGDLS and CDR2 YYNGEE. This CDR3 region has 15 residues. The CDR3 region is CASSGLGVANNEQFF. CDR3 DNA sequence: TGTGCCAGCAGCGGCCTCGGGGTGGCCAACAATGAGCAGTTCTTC.

The chain carries TRBV5-1 and TRBJ2-2; 8 bases agree with TRBD2. The length of the CDR3 is 15 residues. The germline CDR1 and CDR2 sequences are SGHRS and YFSETQ. After removal of 6 bases from V and 1 base from J, the junction contained 5 bases not matched to a gene. CDR3 bases: TGCGCCAGCAAGCGGGGGACTTTGAACACCGGGGAGCTGTTTTTT. Translation gives CASKRGTLNTGELFF.

The chain is built from TRBV30 and TRBJ1-2, with TRBD1 matching 8 bases. J gave up 3 bases and V 5 bases, and 5 bases lay outside the gene matches. Per the germline V gene, CDR1 is GTSNPN and CDR2 is SVGIG (reference sequence). This CDR3 has 13 amino acids. CDR3 DNA: TGTGCCTGGGAGCAGGGGGCTCACTATGGCTACACCTTC. This sequence encodes CAWEQGAHYGYTF.

The CDR3 protein is CASSLTGSNQPQHF. CDR3 bases: TGCGCCAGCAGCTTGACAGGCTCCAATCAGCCCCAGCATTTT. J is TRBJ1-5 and V is TRBV5-1, with a weak D call TRBD1 (5 bases). Germline values: CDR1 SGHRS, CDR2 YFSETQ. CDR3 size: 14 residues. V was cut by 1 base and J by 3 bases, with 8 bases left in between.

The V call is TRBV2, the J call TRBJ2-5, with TRBD2 identical over 10 bases. J was trimmed by 1 base and V by 2 bases; bases with no gene match: 1. In germline, CDR1 is SNHLY, CDR2 FYNNEI. The CDR3 extends over 15 amino acids. The CDR3 DNA reads as TGTGCCAGCAGTGAACAGCGGGGGGGCCAAGAGACCCAGTACTTC. Translating gives CASSEQRGGQETQYF.

This clone has only one observation. This chain uses TRBV28 with TRBJ2-5; maybe TRBD2 (6 bases). V was shortened by 2 bases and J by 5 bases, with 15 bases between the two germline ends. Per germline, CDR1 MDHEN and CDR2 SYDVKM. CDR3 length equals 15 residues. The CDR3 spells CASSLPRELGETQYF. The CDR3 nucleotides read TGTGCCAGCAGTTTACCCCGGGAGCTAGGGGAGACCCAGTACTTC.

The chain carries TRBV12-5 and TRBJ2-7, with 10 bases fitting TRBD1. The CDR3 length is 16 residues. Germline lookup yields CDR1 LGHNT and CDR2 FRNRAP. The V gene end was trimmed by 2 bases and the J gene end by 5 bases; junction bases not matched to a gene: 9. The CDR3 DNA sequence: TGTGCTAGTGGTTTGAACCGGGGACAGGGGTTTAACGAGCAGTACTTC. Its translation is CASGLNRGQGFNEQYF.

V gene TRBV2 combines with J gene TRBJ1-6, with 9 bases matching TRBD1. Germline trimming cut 8 bases from V and 6 bases from J; bases unmatched to any gene: 5. Germline CDR1 is SNHLY and CDR2 is FYNNEI. The CDR3 loop spans 14 amino acids. The CDR3 sequence: CASYRDRANSPLHF. CDR3 bases: TGTGCCAGCTATCGGGACAGGGCTAATTCACCCCTCCACTTT.

The chain couples TRBV6-1 to TRBJ1-2; D not resolved. Germline CDR1 and CDR2: MNHNS and SASEGT. V was cut by 2 bases and J by 8 bases, with 12 bases left in between. The length of the CDR3 is 13 residues. In DNA form, the CDR3 reads TGTGCCAGCAGTGAAACTTCGGGGTACGGCTACACCTTC. This sequence encodes CASSETSGYGYTF.

The chain links TRBV7-9 to TRBJ2-2, with D possibly being TRBD1 (5 bases). CDR3 length: 16 amino acids. V dropped 5 bases and J dropped 1 base, with 14 bases sitting between them. CDR1 and CDR2 from the germline V gene are SEHNR and FQNEAQ (reference sequence). The CDR3 protein is CASSLRYDRNTGELFF. The CDR3 DNA follows: TGTGCCAGCAGCCTGAGGTATGACAGGAACACCGGGGAGCTGTTTTTT.

The V gene is TRBV18, the J gene TRBJ1-1; 12 nucleotides match TRBD1. V was pared by 3 bases and J by 4 bases, with 3 bases of the junction left unmatched. From germline, CDR1 is KGHSH and CDR2 LQKENI. CDR3 length: 15 residues. The CDR3 coding sequence is TGTGCCAGCTCACCGGGACAGGGGGCCCCCACTGAAGCTTTCTTT. Amino acid sequence: CASSPGQGAPTEAFF.

This clone was counted only a few times. The chain carries TRBV20-1 and TRBJ1-3; D not resolved. The V end lost 3 bases, the J end lost 4 bases, and 22 bases lay between the germline ends. The CDR3 totals 17 residues. Germline CDR1 and CDR2: DFQATT and SNEGSKA (reference sequence). The CDR3 loop reads CSASVGSYSAWGNTIYF. The CDR3, as DNA: TGCAGTGCTAGTGTTGGGTCCTACTCTGCTTGGGGAAACACCATATATTTT.

This clone has more than one count but fewer than ten. The J gene is TRBJ2-1, the V gene TRBV4-2; TRBD2 aligns across 7 bases. V dropped 0 bases and J dropped 6; count of bases not matched to a gene: 2. The CDR3 totals 14 residues. Per the germline V gene, CDR1 is LGHNA and CDR2 is YNFKEQ. The DNA for the CDR3 is TGTGCCAGCAGCCAAGATGGGACTATCAATGAGCAGTTCTTC. Translation gives CASSQDGTINEQFF.

The chain combines TRBV5-6 with TRBJ1-6; 9 positions agree with TRBD1. V lost 4 bases to trimming and J lost 2 bases; unmatched junction nucleotides: 7. Germline CDR1 SGHDT, CDR2 YYEEEE. The CDR3 covers 17 residues. This CDR3 reads CASSKGQGATYNSPLHF. CDR3 sequence (DNA): TGTGCCAGCAGCAAGGGACAGGGAGCTACCTATAATTCACCCCTCCACTTT.

V and J are TRBV9 and TRBJ2-3; a weak D match, TRBD2 (6 bases). Trimming took 3 bases from V and 4 from J, leaving 15 bases between them. CDR1 SGDLS and CDR2 YYNGEE come from the germline V gene. There are 15 residues in the CDR3. The CDR3: CASSAGSPRADTQYF. For the CDR3, the DNA is TGTGCCAGCAGCGCCGGGAGCCCTCGGGCAGATACGCAGTATTTT.

The chain carries TRBV6-4 and TRBJ1-2; D not certain. V was trimmed by 2 bases and J by 2 bases, leaving 6 bases between them. Per the germline V gene, CDR1 is MRHNA and CDR2 is SNTAGT. The CDR3 length is 13 residues. CDR3 amino acids: CASSDGRNYGYTF. CDR3 nucleotide sequence: TGTGCCAGCAGTGACGGACGGAACTATGGCTACACCTTC.

The chain is built from TRBV27 and TRBJ1-5; tentative D call: TRBD1 (5 bases). Germline CDR1 and CDR2: MNHEY and SMNVEV (reference sequence). The V gene lost 5 bases and the J gene lost 7 bases, with 18 bases spanning the gap. This CDR3 spans 15 amino acids. In DNA form, the CDR3 reads TGTGCCAGCAGTCCCTTGGGGGTAGGCTGGCAGCCCCAGCATTTT. Residues: CASSPLGVGWQPQHF.

The chain links TRBV7-2 to TRBJ1-1; 7 positions agree with TRBD1. V lost 3 bases to trimming and J lost 5 bases; unmatched junction nucleotides: 6. CDR3 length: 14 residues. In germline, CDR1 is SGHTA, CDR2 FQGNSA. CDR3 in amino acids: CASSLAGGRTEAFF. Written as DNA, the CDR3 is TGTGCCAGCAGCTTGGCAGGGGGTAGAACTGAAGCTTTCTTT.

The chain combines TRBV5-3 with TRBJ2-3; the match to TRBD2 covers 7 bases. TRBV5-3 is placed among ORFs of uncertain function. CDR3 length: 17 residues. J was trimmed by 0 bases and V by 2 bases; bases with no gene match: 9. The DNA for the CDR3 is TGTGCCAGAAGCTTCGGGAGGAGCTTATCTAGCACAGATACGCAGTATTTT. Translating it yields CARSFGRSLSSTDTQYF.